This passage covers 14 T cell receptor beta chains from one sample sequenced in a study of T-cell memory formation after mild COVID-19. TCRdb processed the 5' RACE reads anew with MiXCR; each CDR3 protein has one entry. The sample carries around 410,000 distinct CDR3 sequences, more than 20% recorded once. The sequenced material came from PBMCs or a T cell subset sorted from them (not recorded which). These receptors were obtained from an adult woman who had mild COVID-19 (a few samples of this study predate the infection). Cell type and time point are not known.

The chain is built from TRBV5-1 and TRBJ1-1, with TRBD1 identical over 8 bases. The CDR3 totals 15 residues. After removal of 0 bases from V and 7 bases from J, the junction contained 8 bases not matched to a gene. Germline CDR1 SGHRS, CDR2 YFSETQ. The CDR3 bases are TGCGCCAGCAGCTTGGCCCAGGGGGCGCGGAATGAAGCTTTCTTT. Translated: CASSLAQGARNEAFF. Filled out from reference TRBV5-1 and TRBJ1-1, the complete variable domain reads KAGVTQTPRYLIKTRGQQVTLSCSPISGHRSVSWYQQTPGQGLQFLFEYFSETQRNKGNFPGRFSGRQFSNSRSEMNVSTLELGDSALYLCASSLAQGARNEAFFGQGTRLTVV.

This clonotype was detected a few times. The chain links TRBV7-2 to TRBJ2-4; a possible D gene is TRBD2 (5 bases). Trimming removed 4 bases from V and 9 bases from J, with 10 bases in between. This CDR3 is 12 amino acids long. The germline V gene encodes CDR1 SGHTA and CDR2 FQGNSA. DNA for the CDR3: TGTGCCAGCAGCTACTATGGGAGCATTCAGTACTTC. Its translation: CASSYYGSIQYF.

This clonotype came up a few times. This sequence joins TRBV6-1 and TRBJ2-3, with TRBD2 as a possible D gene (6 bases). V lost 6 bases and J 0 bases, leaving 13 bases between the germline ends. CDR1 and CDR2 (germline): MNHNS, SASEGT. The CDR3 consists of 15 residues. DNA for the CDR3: TGTGCCAGCAGAGGGTTTGGGGGGAGCACAGATACGCAGTATTTT. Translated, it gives CASRGFGGSTDTQYF.

CDR3 amino acids: CASSSGGGLVIQYF. For the CDR3, the DNA is TGCGCCAGCAGCTCGGGAGGGGGTCTTGTTATTCAGTACTTC. The rearrangement joins TRBV5-1 to TRBJ2-4; 8 bases map to TRBD2. Unmatched junction bases numbered 9, after V lost 3 bases and J lost 10 bases. The CDR3 loop spans 14 amino acids. CDR1 and CDR2 from the germline V gene are SGHRS and YFSETQ.

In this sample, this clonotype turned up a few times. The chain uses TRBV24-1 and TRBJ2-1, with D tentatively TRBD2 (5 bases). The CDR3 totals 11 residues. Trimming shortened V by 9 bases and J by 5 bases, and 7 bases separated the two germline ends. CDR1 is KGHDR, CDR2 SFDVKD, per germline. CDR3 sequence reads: CATRGDNEQFF. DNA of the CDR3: TGTGCCACCCGGGGAGACAATGAGCAGTTCTTC.

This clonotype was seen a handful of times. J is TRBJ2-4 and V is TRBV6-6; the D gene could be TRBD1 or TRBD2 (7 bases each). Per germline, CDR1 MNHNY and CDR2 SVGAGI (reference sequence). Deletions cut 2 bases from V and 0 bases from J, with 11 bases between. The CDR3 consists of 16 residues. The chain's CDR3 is CASSYARGGAKNIQYF. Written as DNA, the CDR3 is TGTGCCAGCAGTTACGCCAGGGGGGGAGCCAAAAACATTCAGTACTTC.

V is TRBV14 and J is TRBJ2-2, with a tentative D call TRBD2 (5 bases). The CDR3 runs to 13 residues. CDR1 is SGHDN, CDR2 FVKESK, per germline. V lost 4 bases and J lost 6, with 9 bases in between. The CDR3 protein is CASSRGSPGELFF. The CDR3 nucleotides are TGTGCCAGCAGCCGCGGGTCCCCCGGGGAGCTGTTTTTT.

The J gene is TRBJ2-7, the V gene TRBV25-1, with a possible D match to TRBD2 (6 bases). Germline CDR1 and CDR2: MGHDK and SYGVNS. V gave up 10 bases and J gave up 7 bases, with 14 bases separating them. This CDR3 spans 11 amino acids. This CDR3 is CATTGVGEQYF. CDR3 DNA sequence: TGTGCCACCACGGGAGTAGGGGAGCAGTACTTC.

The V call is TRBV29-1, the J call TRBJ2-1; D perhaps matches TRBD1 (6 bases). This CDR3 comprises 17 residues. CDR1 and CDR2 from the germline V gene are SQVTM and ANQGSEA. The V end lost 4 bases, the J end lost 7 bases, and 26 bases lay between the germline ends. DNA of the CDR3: TGCAGCGTTGCCTATCTGCATCGCCGCCATAGGGGGAATGAGCAGTTCTTC. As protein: CSVAYLHRRHRGNEQFF.

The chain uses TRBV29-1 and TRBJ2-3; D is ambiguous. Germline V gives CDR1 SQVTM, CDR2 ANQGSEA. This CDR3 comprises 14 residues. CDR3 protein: CSPVKRAVRDTQYF. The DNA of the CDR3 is TGCAGTCCCGTAAAAAGGGCCGTAAGGGATACGCAGTATTTT.

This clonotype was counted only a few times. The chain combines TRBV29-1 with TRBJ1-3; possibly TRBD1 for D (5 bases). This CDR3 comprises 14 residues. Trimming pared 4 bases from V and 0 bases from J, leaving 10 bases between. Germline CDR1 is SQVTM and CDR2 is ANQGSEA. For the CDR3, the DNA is TGCAGCGTTGCCGGGGGTATCTCTGGAAACACCATATATTTT. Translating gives CSVAGGISGNTIYF.

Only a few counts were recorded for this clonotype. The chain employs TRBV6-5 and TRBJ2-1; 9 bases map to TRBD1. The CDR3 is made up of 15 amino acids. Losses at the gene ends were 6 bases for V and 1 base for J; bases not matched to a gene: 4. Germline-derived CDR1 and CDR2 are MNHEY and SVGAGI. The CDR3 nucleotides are TGTGCCAGCAGGGGGGGACAGGGATCCTACAATGAGCAGTTCTTC. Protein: CASRGGQGSYNEQFF.

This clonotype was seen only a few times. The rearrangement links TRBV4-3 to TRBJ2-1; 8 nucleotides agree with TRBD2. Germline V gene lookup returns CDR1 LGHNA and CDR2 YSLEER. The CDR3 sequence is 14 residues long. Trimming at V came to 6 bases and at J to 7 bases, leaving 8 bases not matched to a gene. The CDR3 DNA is TGCGCCAGCAGTCCCGGGACTAGGTTAAATGAGCAGTTCTTC. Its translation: CASSPGTRLNEQFF.

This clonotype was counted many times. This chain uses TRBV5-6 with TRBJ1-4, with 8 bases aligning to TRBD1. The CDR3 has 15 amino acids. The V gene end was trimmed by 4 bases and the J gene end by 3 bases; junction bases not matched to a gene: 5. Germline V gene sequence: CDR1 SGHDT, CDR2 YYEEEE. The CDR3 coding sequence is TGTGCCAGCAGCAGACAGGGGACTGCTAATGAAAAACTGTTTTTT. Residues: CASSRQGTANEKLFF.